Sequencing of this T cell receptor beta chain was carried out in a study of cytomegalovirus exposure and HLA in healthy donors. Concerning this clone: Its target is unknown.

Study observations and caveats: The only immune exposure information that was available was CMV serostatus. Productive status was seen about 87% or about 30% of the time for most TCR beta V segments in an earlier analysis.

V was trimmed by 1 base and J by 1 base, leaving 13 bases between them. The CDR3 covers 16 residues. Germline loops: CDR1 KGHSH, CDR2 LQKENI. Both 60 Vbeta primers and 13 Jbeta primers went into the PCR. Here immunoSEQ multiplex PCR was the method, and the copy in TCRdb shows in-frame clones only, minus some. The sample holds roughly 58,000 clones. The V and J genes are TRBV18 and TRBJ1-1; D unclear. Specimen: PBMCs. This TCR was recovered from a woman aged 50 to 60 in good health and CMV-seropositive. CDR3 DNA: TGTGCCAGCTCACCACGGCGGGGTCGCGAGAACACTGAAGCTTTCTTT. Amino acids: CASSPRRGRENTEAFF.